These 19 T cell receptor beta chains were sequenced from one sample in a study of CDR3 diversity in severe acne. TCRdb analysed the PCR reads with MiXCR anew, one entry per CDR3 protein. This table has approximately 77,000 distinct CDR3 sequences, around 54% appearing once. Specimen: blood. The receptor set was obtained from a male donor with severe acne vulgaris.

CDR3 sequence (DNA): TGTGCCAGTAGTATGACACAGGGGAGCACCGGGGAGCTGTTTTTT. This gives the protein CASSMTQGSTGELFF. V gene TRBV19 combines with J gene TRBJ2-2; 7 bases match TRBD1. Germline values: CDR1 LNHDA, CDR2 SQIVND (reference sequence). The length of the CDR3 is 15 residues. J gave up 4 bases and V 3 bases, and 5 bases lay outside the gene matches. Full variable domain (remainder filled in from reference TRBV19 and TRBJ2-2): DGGITQSPKYLFRKEGQNVTLSCEQNLNHDAMYWYRQDPGQGLRLIYYSQIVNDFQKGDIAEGYSVSREKKESFPLTVTSAQKNPTAFYLCASSMTQGSTGELFFGEGSRLTVL.

The V call is TRBV18, the J call TRBJ2-1; TRBD1 is a possible D gene (6 bases). The CDR3 has 16 amino acids. The V gene lost 0 bases and the J gene lost 5 bases, with 14 bases spanning the gap. Germline values: CDR1 KGHSH, CDR2 LQKENI. CDR3 nucleotides: TGTGCCAGCTCACCACCAAGGCCAGGGGTCCACAATGAGCAGTTCTTC. Translation: CASSPPRPGVHNEQFF.

This chain connects TRBV29-1 to TRBJ2-2, with D maybe TRBD1 (5 bases). Germline assignment: CDR1 SQVTM and CDR2 ANQGSEA. The V gene lost 5 bases and the J gene lost 5 bases, with 9 bases spanning the gap. The CDR3 consists of 12 residues. The CDR3: CSVQGSTGELFF. The CDR3 DNA is TGCAGCGTTCAGGGCTCAACCGGGGAGCTGTTTTTT.

This clonotype was observed many times. V is TRBV12-5 and J is TRBJ2-7, with 12 nucleotides matching TRBD1. Trimming took 7 bases from V and 6 from J; bases not matched to a gene: 13. This CDR3 has 16 residues. The germline V gene has CDR1 LGHNT and CDR2 FRNRAP. The CDR3 loop is CASALIVGDRGLEQYF. The CDR3, as DNA: TGTGCTAGTGCCCTCATCGTAGGGGACAGGGGGCTCGAGCAGTACTTC.

With respect to this clonotype: A read error may explain this, as a much larger clone is one base away. V and J are TRBV4-3 and TRBJ2-7; D remains ambiguous. Per the germline V gene, CDR1 is LGHNA and CDR2 is YSLEER. The germline V and J ends were trimmed by 4 bases and 10 bases, with 14 bases remaining between them. The CDR3 runs to 12 residues. The CDR3 spells CASSPGEVDQYF. In nucleotides, the CDR3 is TGCGCCAGCAGCCCAGGAGAAGTCGATCAGTACTTC.

Notes on this clonotype: Because the CDR3 is missing its conserved closing phenylalanine or tryptophan, this is likely a read error. The V call is TRBV5-4, the J call TRBJ2-3; 8 nucleotides line up with TRBD1. The CDR3 extends over 15 amino acids. Unmatched junction bases numbered 9, after V lost 3 bases and J lost 6 bases. Germline lookup yields CDR1 SGHNT and CDR2 YYREEE (reference sequence). CDR3 protein: CASSSRQGIGDTQYL. The CDR3 bases are TGTGCCAGCAGCTCCCGACAGGGGATTGGGGATACGCAGTATCTT.

This clonotype has a single count. The gene calls are TRBV25-1 and TRBJ1-5; D is undetermined. Germline V gives CDR1 MGHDK, CDR2 SYGVNS. The CDR3 is 14 residues long. Trimming pared 0 bases from V and 4 bases from J, leaving 7 bases between. In nucleotides, the CDR3 is TGTGCCAGCAGTGAATATTTCAAAAATCAGCCCCAGCATTTT. This translates into CASSEYFKNQPQHF.

The chain carries TRBV7-3 and TRBJ2-7, with TRBD1 identical over 9 bases. With V trimmed by 2 bases and J by 4 bases, 9 bases remained unmatched. This CDR3 comprises 16 residues. Looked up from germline, CDR1 is SGHTA and CDR2 is FQGTGA. In DNA form, the CDR3 reads TGTGCCAGCAGCTTAGGTCTGGGACAGGGTTGGTACGAGCAGTACTTC. This sequence encodes CASSLGLGQGWYEQYF.

This clonotype was observed a handful of times. The rearrangement uses TRBV29-1 and TRBJ1-1; D not certain. V was pared by 4 bases and J by 6 bases, with 6 bases between. CDR1 is SQVTM, CDR2 ANQGSEA, per germline. This CDR3 is 10 amino acids long. DNA for the CDR3: TGCAGCGTTGGTTCCGCTGAAGCTTTCTTT. It yields the protein CSVGSAEAFF.

The chain carries TRBV20-1 and TRBJ2-3, with 10 bases aligning to TRBD2. The CDR3 runs 13 residues. CDR1 and CDR2 (germline): DFQATT, SNEGSKA (reference sequence). After removal of 2 bases from V and 7 bases from J, the junction contained 3 bases not matched to a gene. DNA of the CDR3: TGCAGTGCTAGAAGCGGGAGGGCGAATACGCAGTATTTT. Translating gives CSARSGRANTQYF.

The chain recombines TRBV6-1 with TRBJ1-2; 10 nucleotides match TRBD1. Germline V gene data show CDR1 as MNHNS and CDR2 as SASEGT. V was pared by 2 bases and J by 4 bases, with 7 bases of the junction left unmatched. The CDR3 loop spans 16 amino acids. DNA for the CDR3: TGTGCCAGCAGTGAATTTAGGGGACAGGGGTCCTATGGCTACACCTTC. It encodes CASSEFRGQGSYGYTF.

This clonotype was detected a few times. The chain couples TRBV14 to TRBJ1-1; D gene uncertain. The CDR3 has 16 amino acids. The V and J ends lost 3 bases and 0 bases respectively, with 14 bases between them. CDR1 and CDR2 (germline): SGHDN, FVKESK. The CDR3 DNA sequence: TGTGCCAGCAGCCAGGGCCCTTCTGAGTTGAACACTGAAGCTTTCTTT. Its protein product is CASSQGPSELNTEAFF.

This clonotype has just one count. This chain uses TRBV3-1 with TRBJ2-3; D could derive from TRBD1 or TRBD2 (5 bases each). Germline V gene data show CDR1 as LGHDT and CDR2 as YNNKEL (reference sequence). The length of the CDR3 is 13 residues. The V end was cut by 2 bases, the J end by 4 bases, with 7 bases between. The CDR3 loop is CASSQMGADTQYF. In DNA form, the CDR3 reads TGTGCCAGCAGCCAAATGGGGGCAGATACGCAGTATTTT.

This clonotype was seen more than once but under ten times. This chain's CDR3 is CAWSVAATVSYEQYF. The DNA for the CDR3 is TGTGCCTGGAGTGTTGCGGCAACAGTCTCCTACGAGCAGTACTTC. The V and J genes are TRBV30 and TRBJ2-7; no definite D call. V gave up 0 bases and J gave up 0 bases, with 12 bases separating them. This CDR3 comprises 15 residues. Looked up from germline, CDR1 is GTSNPN and CDR2 is SVGIG (reference sequence).

V usage is TRBV20-1 and J usage is TRBJ1-1; 8 bases match TRBD1. Germline V gene sequence: CDR1 DFQATT, CDR2 SNEGSKA (reference sequence). This CDR3 has 15 amino acids. Trimming cost V 1 base and J 3 bases; bases outside gene matches: 7. The CDR3 loop is CSARVRDRWDTEAFF. In nucleotides, the CDR3 is TGCAGTGCTAGAGTCAGGGACAGGTGGGACACTGAAGCTTTCTTT.

This clonotype appeared a few times. A read error is likely, as this CDR3 ends without the conserved phenylalanine or tryptophan. Because the CDR3's place on the DNA is in doubt, the DNA is left out and the CDR3 is given as listed by TCRdb. The rearrangement uses TRBV7-6 and TRBJ2-2. Germline loops: CDR1 SGHVS, CDR2 FNYEAQ. The CDR3 adds up to 8 amino acids, both ends counted. The CDR3 protein is CASSPTAG.

The chain's CDR3 is CASKSGHSNYEQFF. The CDR3, as DNA: TGTGCCAGCAAATCAGGGCATTCTAACTATGAGCAGTTCTTC. This rearrangement joins TRBV6-2 or TRBV6-3 to TRBJ2-1; weak D call: TRBD1 (5 bases). V lost 7 bases and J 8 bases, leaving 18 bases between the germline ends. CDR1 MNHEY and CDR2 SVGEGT come from the germline V gene. The CDR3 runs to 14 residues.

At least ten counts were recorded for this clonotype. CDR3 bases: TGCGCCAGCAGCGCGCAGACAGGTTTCTCTGGAAACACCATATATTTT. It encodes CASSAQTGFSGNTIYF. The chain links TRBV5-1 to TRBJ1-3, with D tentatively TRBD1 (6 bases). CDR3 length: 16 residues. From germline, CDR1 is SGHRS and CDR2 YFSETQ. V shed 4 bases and J shed 0 bases, with 14 bases lying between them.

The chain carries TRBV7-9 and TRBJ2-5; D unresolved. Germline-derived CDR1 and CDR2 are SEHNR and FQNEAQ (reference sequence). This CDR3 spans 16 amino acids. V gave up 6 bases and J gave up 4 bases, with 21 bases separating them. For the CDR3, the DNA is TGTGCCAGCAGTTCCCCCGTCGAGCGAGCAGGAGAGACCCAGTACTTC. This codes for CASSSPVERAGETQYF.